The 25 T cell receptor beta chains reported below all come from one sample, sequenced in a study of cytomegalovirus exposure and HLA in healthy donors (dated by TCRdb to about 2017). Library method: the immunoSEQ multiplex PCR assay. Held by TCRdb, this immuneACCESS table contains in-frame sequences only and omits some clones. Under half of the omission traces to an unresolved V gene where checked; the cause of the rest is unknown. The sample table holds approximately 220,000 clones, of which approximately 80% were seen once. The ten biggest clones cover over 12% of the sample. The sample consisted of PBMCs. These receptors all come from a young woman in good health and CMV-seropositive.

The rearrangement links TRBV25-1 to TRBJ2-7, with unresolved D. CDR1 and CDR2 (germline): MGHDK, SYGVNS. Between the trimmed V and J ends, which lost 0 bases and 3 bases, there was a span of 15 bases. The CDR3 loop spans 16 amino acids. The chain's CDR3 is CASSEYGSLGNYEQYF. As DNA, the CDR3 is TGTGCCAGCAGTGAATATGGTTCCCTGGGAAACTACGAGCAGTACTTC.

V usage is TRBV9 and J usage is TRBJ2-3; D gene unclear. CDR3 length equals 14 residues. V lost 2 bases, J lost 1 base, and 8 bases lay in between. Germline CDR1 and CDR2: SGDLS and YYNGEE. CDR3 sequence reads: CASSVLTGTDTQYF. CDR3 bases: TGTGCCAGCAGCGTTCTTACCGGCACAGATACGCAGTATTTT. Full variable domain (outside the CDR3, taken from reference TRBV9 and TRBJ2-3): DSGVTQTPKHLITATGQRVTLRCSPRSGDLSVYWYQQSLDQGLQFLIQYYNGEERAKGNILERFSAQQFPDLHSELNLSSLELGDSALYFCASSVLTGTDTQYFGPGTRLTVL.

This clone has more than one count but fewer than ten. This chain connects TRBV10-3 to TRBJ2-6; 9 bases line up with TRBD1. Germline loops: CDR1 ENHRY, CDR2 SYGVKD. This CDR3 contains 16 residues. With 10 bases clipped from V and 0 bases from J, the junction kept 7 bases outside the gene matches. CDR3 DNA sequence: TGTGCCAGCCGGGACAGGGCGCTCTCTGGGGCCAACGTCCTGACTTTC. Protein sequence: CASRDRALSGANVLTF.

The CDR3 loop is CASSKRQTEYQETQYF. The DNA of the CDR3 is TGTGCCAGCAGTAAGCGACAGACCGAGTACCAAGAGACCCAGTACTTC. This sequence joins TRBV27 and TRBJ2-5; perhaps TRBD1 as D (5 bases). CDR1 and CDR2 from the germline V gene are MNHEY and SMNVEV (reference sequence). The V end was cut by 5 bases, the J end by 0 bases, with 16 bases between. The CDR3 covers 16 residues.

V usage is TRBV28 and J usage is TRBJ1-4; possible D gene TRBD1, 5 bases. V was clipped by 7 bases and J by 5 bases, with 17 bases between them. This CDR3 spans 15 amino acids. Germline V gives CDR1 MDHEN, CDR2 SYDVKM. The CDR3 reads CASNRLGGDNEKLFF. CDR3 DNA: TGTGCCAGCAATCGCTTAGGTGGGGACAATGAAAAACTGTTTTTT.

V and J are TRBV11-2 and TRBJ2-5; TRBD2 matches at 8 bases. Germline CDR1 SGHAT, CDR2 FQNNGV. After removal of 6 bases from V and 4 bases from J, the junction contained 10 bases not matched to a gene. CDR3 length: 15 amino acids. As DNA, the CDR3 is TGTGCCAGCAGATCCCCTCGGGGGGGGATAGAGACCCAGTACTTC. Translated, it gives CASRSPRGGIETQYF.

The chain joins TRBV7-9 to TRBJ1-4; maybe TRBD1 (5 bases). CDR3 size: 15 residues. V was clipped by 5 bases and J by 3 bases, with 13 bases between them. Germline-derived CDR1 and CDR2 are SEHNR and FQNEAQ (reference sequence). CDR3 sequence reads: CASSPPGASNEKLFF. In DNA, the CDR3 is TGTGCCAGCAGCCCGCCCGGGGCTTCTAATGAAAAACTGTTTTTT.

The rearrangement links TRBV5-1 to TRBJ2-7; TRBD1 matches at 9 bases. Germline CDR1 is SGHRS and CDR2 is YFSETQ. The junction had 4 bases not matched to a gene; V was cut back by 2 bases and J by 7 bases. CDR3 size: 13 residues. CDR3 amino acids: CASSLNRGLEQYF. CDR3 DNA: TGCGCCAGCAGCTTAAACAGGGGGCTTGAGCAGTACTTC. Full variable domain (rest looked up from reference TRBV5-1 and TRBJ2-7): KAGVTQTPRYLIKTRGQQVTLSCSPISGHRSVSWYQQTPGQGLQFLFEYFSETQRNKGNFPGRFSGRQFSNSRSEMNVSTLELGDSALYLCASSLNRGLEQYFGPGTRLTVT.

The chain is built from TRBV11-2 and TRBJ2-7; no clear D gene. Trimming took off 0 bases at V and 0 bases at J, with 6 bases between the two ends. The germline gives CDR1 SGHAT, CDR2 FQNNGV. This CDR3 has 14 amino acids. Written as DNA, the CDR3 is TGTGCCAGCAGCTTAGAGGTAGCCTCCTACGAGCAGTACTTC. Translated, it gives CASSLEVASYEQYF. Full variable domain (outside the CDR3, taken from reference TRBV11-2 and TRBJ2-7): EAGVAQSPRYKIIEKRQSVAFWCNPISGHATLYWYQQILGQGPKLLIQFQNNGVVDDSQLPKDRFSAERLKGVDSTLKIQPAKLEDSAVYLCASSLEVASYEQYFGPGTRLTVT.

The chain combines TRBV27 with TRBJ2-3; 12 bases are shared with TRBD2. Germline-derived CDR1 and CDR2 are MNHEY and SMNVEV (reference sequence). This CDR3 contains 16 residues. The J segment lost 5 bases and the V segment lost 3 bases, leaving 6 bases of the junction unmatched. CDR3 sequence (DNA): TGTGCCAGCAGTTTTGGCCTAGCGGGAGGGCGAGATACGCAGTATTTT. It codes for CASSFGLAGGRDTQYF.

The chain combines TRBV7-9 with TRBJ2-1; D is uncertain. Trimming took 2 bases from V and 12 from J, leaving 11 bases between them. The CDR3 runs to 12 residues. Germline V gene lookup returns CDR1 SEHNR and CDR2 FQNEAQ (reference sequence). The CDR3 sequence is CASSLPQLGQFF. Written as DNA, the CDR3 is TGTGCCAGCAGCTTACCTCAGCTAGGGCAGTTCTTC.

This chain connects TRBV7-6 to TRBJ1-1; TRBD1 aligns across 7 bases. From germline, CDR1 is SGHVS and CDR2 FNYEAQ. The V and J ends lost 5 bases and 2 bases, in that order; junction bases with no gene match: 11. The CDR3 has 16 amino acids. The CDR3 nucleotides are TGTGCCAGCAGCCCAAATTCCGGGACAGCAAACACTGAAGCTTTCTTT. This translates into CASSPNSGTANTEAFF.

This clone came up many times. This chain links TRBV5-5 with TRBJ2-7; 9 positions match TRBD1. The trim removed 0 bases at V and 2 bases at J, leaving 3 bases unmatched. CDR1 and CDR2 from the germline V gene are SGHKS and YYEKEE (reference sequence). The CDR3 is 15 residues long. This CDR3 is CASSLVQGAAYEQYF. DNA of the CDR3: TGTGCCAGCAGCTTGGTACAGGGGGCGGCCTACGAGCAGTACTTC.

This chain connects TRBV4-2 to TRBJ2-1; 10 bases fit TRBD2. The CDR3 is 16 amino acids. The germline gives CDR1 LGHNA, CDR2 YNFKEQ. Trimming took 1 base from V and 12 from J; bases not matched to a gene: 12. Here the CDR3 reads CASSQGRTSGVLGQFF. In DNA, the CDR3 is TGTGCCAGCAGCCAAGGGAGGACTAGCGGCGTGTTGGGGCAGTTCTTC.

This chain joins TRBV6-1 and TRBJ2-3, with 9 bases matching TRBD2. The germline V gene has CDR1 MNHNS and CDR2 SASEGT. Trimming cost V 2 bases and J 6 bases; bases outside gene matches: 6. This CDR3 is 15 amino acids long. The CDR3, as DNA: TGTGCCAGCAGTGAATATGGCGGGAGGGCTGATACGCAGTATTTT. This sequence encodes CASSEYGGRADTQYF.

This chain uses TRBV10-3 with TRBJ2-5, with a weak D call TRBD2 (5 bases). This CDR3 region has 14 residues. V shed 2 bases and J shed 5 bases, with 12 bases lying between them. CDR1 is ENHRY and CDR2 is SYGVKD in the germline V gene. For the CDR3, the DNA is TGTGCCATCAGTGAGCCCCCCCGAGGGGAGACCCAGTACTTC. Translation: CAISEPPRGETQYF.

The V and J genes are TRBV5-4 and TRBJ1-2; 9 bases agree with TRBD1. V was pared by 5 bases and J by 8 bases, with 10 bases of the junction left unmatched. Germline V lookup: CDR1 SGHNT, CDR2 YYREEE (reference sequence). This CDR3 comprises 14 residues. CDR3 loop: CASSFTQGARGYTF. The CDR3 bases are TGTGCCAGCAGTTTCACACAGGGGGCCAGGGGCTACACCTTC.

The chain is built from TRBV7-2 and TRBJ1-4, with TRBD1 as a possible D gene (6 bases). This CDR3 region has 14 residues. Germline CDR1 and CDR2: SGHTA and FQGNSA. V shed 5 bases and J shed 8 bases, with 15 bases lying between them. CDR3 in DNA: TGTGCCAGCAGCCAGGGGACCCCGGGAGAAAAACTGTTTTTT. Its protein is CASSQGTPGEKLFF.

The genes are TRBV28 and TRBJ2-3; 8 nucleotides agree with TRBD1. Germline V gene sequence: CDR1 MDHEN, CDR2 SYDVKM. J gave up 5 bases and V 6 bases, and 7 bases lay outside the gene matches. CDR3 length equals 14 residues. The CDR3 DNA reads TGTGCCAGCAGCCACAGGGGGTTAAGAGATACGCAGTATTTT. Its protein is CASSHRGLRDTQYF.

The chain links TRBV11-2 to TRBJ2-2; D uncertain. The germline gives CDR1 SGHAT, CDR2 FQNNGV. The CDR3 consists of 15 residues. The V and J ends lost 2 bases and 6 bases respectively, with 13 bases between them. The CDR3 loop is CASSLSTWSAGELFF. The CDR3 DNA sequence: TGTGCCAGCAGCTTATCAACTTGGTCCGCCGGGGAGCTGTTTTTT.

This chain links TRBV29-1 with TRBJ1-5, with D perhaps TRBD1 (5 bases). Germline loops: CDR1 SQVTM, CDR2 ANQGSEA. Trimming cost V 4 bases and J 0 bases, with 7 bases left between them. The CDR3 runs to 13 residues. CDR3 residues: CSVGGYSNQPQHF. The CDR3 DNA sequence: TGCAGCGTTGGGGGGTATAGCAATCAGCCCCAGCATTTT.

The rearrangement joins TRBV27 to TRBJ1-1; D is ambiguous. CDR3 size: 15 residues. With 1 base removed from V and 0 bases from J, the gap between germline ends came to 9 bases. The germline V gene encodes CDR1 MNHEY and CDR2 SMNVEV (reference sequence). The CDR3 spells CASSLYSELNTEAFF. CDR3 coding DNA: TGTGCCAGCAGTTTATATAGCGAGCTGAACACTGAAGCTTTCTTT.

The V and J genes are TRBV19 and TRBJ1-2, with unresolved D. CDR1 LNHDA and CDR2 SQIVND come from the germline V gene (reference sequence). This CDR3 is built from 15 residues. V was pared by 0 bases and J by 1 base, with 9 bases between. CDR3 amino acids: CASSIDWAGNYGYTF. The CDR3 DNA follows: TGTGCCAGTAGTATAGACTGGGCGGGTAACTATGGCTACACCTTC.

This clone was seen a handful of times. The chain couples TRBV9 to TRBJ1-2; TRBD1 matches at 8 bases. This CDR3 has 16 residues. The germline gives CDR1 SGDLS, CDR2 YYNGEE. Unmatched junction bases numbered 11, after V lost 3 bases and J lost 4 bases. The CDR3 loop is CASSAMTGATRYGYTF. CDR3 sequence (DNA): TGTGCCAGCAGCGCCATGACAGGGGCGACACGCTATGGCTACACCTTC.

This clone was detected many times. The chain employs TRBV7-8 and TRBJ2-5; 9 positions match TRBD2. After removal of 7 bases from V and 2 bases from J, the junction contained 2 bases not matched to a gene. Per the germline V gene, CDR1 is SGHVS and CDR2 is FQNEAQ. The CDR3 totals 13 residues. The CDR3 region is CASTLAGQETQYF. The CDR3 region has the DNA TGTGCCAGCACCCTAGCGGGGCAAGAGACCCAGTACTTC.